One T cell receptor beta chain is described in this entry. Its antigen is undetermined. J was trimmed by 6 bases and V by 4 bases; bases with no gene match: 5. Germline CDR1 is LGHDT and CDR2 is YNNKEL (reference sequence). This CDR3 is built from 13 residues. The data originate from a study of identical twins. Unique molecular identifiers were present on cDNA, and template switching added a universal primer site. MiXCR, applied by TCRdb to the 5' RACE reads, yields one record per CDR3 protein. The sample contains fewer than 550,000 distinct CDR3 sequences, about 15% of which appear only once. Whole-study results and caveats: Beta out-of-frame twin sharing showed a weaker excess.

These sequences were also reported in another study, on yellow fever vaccine responses in identical twins.

The genes are TRBV3-1 and TRBJ1-1, with 7 bases matching TRBD1. Sequencing was performed on CD4+ T cells sorted from blood. The receptor comes from a woman between 18 and 29 years old in good health. The CDR3 region has the DNA TGTGCCAGCAGCCCGACAGGGATGGCTGAAGCTTTCTTT. It is translated as CASSPTGMAEAFF.